This T cell receptor (beta chain) stems from a study of neurological immune-mediated disorders. Study-wide results and limits: Subjects shared no identical expanded-clone CDR3 amino acid sequences, suggesting private TCR-beta repertoires in all groups.

The study built unsorted libraries from 2 million PBMCs kept at -80 C. The CDR3 length is 15 residues. The V end lost 3 bases, the J end lost 2 bases, and 12 bases lay between the germline ends. CDR1 MNHNS and CDR2 SASEGT come from the germline V gene. This clonotype was detected ten times or more. Antigen specificity is unknown. Every sequencing run generated over 160 million TCR-beta sequences from 15-18 subjects. TCRdb re-called the 5' RACE reads through MiXCR, storing one row per CDR3 protein. The sample has approximately 37,000 distinct CDR3 sequences, over 12% seen once. The source is a woman aged 45 to 65 with HTLV-1-associated myelopathy (HAM/TSP). The sequencing sample was made of PBMCs. The J gene is TRBJ2-3, the V gene TRBV6-1, with a tentative D call TRBD1 (6 bases). The CDR3 sequence: CASSEVQGSTDTQYF. CDR3 in DNA: TGTGCCAGCAGTGAGGTCCAGGGGTCCACAGATACGCAGTATTTT.